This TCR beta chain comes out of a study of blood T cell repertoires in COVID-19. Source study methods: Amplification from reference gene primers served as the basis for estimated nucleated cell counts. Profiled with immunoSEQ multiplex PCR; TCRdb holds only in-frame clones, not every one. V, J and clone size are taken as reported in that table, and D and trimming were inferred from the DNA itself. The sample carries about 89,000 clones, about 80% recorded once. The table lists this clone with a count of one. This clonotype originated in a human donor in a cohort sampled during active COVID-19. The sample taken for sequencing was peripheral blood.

Here the CDR3 DNA reads TGTGCCAGCAGCTTCCAACAGGGGGCGTGGGAGACCCAGTACTTC. Encoded protein: CASSFQQGAWETQYF. The chain combines TRBV7-2 with TRBJ2-5; TRBD1 aligns across 9 bases. V lost 3 bases, J lost 5 bases, and 7 bases stayed unmatched. CDR3 length: 15 amino acids. The germline V gene has CDR1 SGHTA and CDR2 FQGNSA.